This T cell receptor (beta chain) was profiled in a study of cytomegalovirus exposure and HLA in healthy donors (dated by TCRdb to about 2017). Broadly, across the study: An earlier analysis of roughly 570 of the donors reported about 280 Gb of sequence data and 117 million unique TCR beta sequences obtained from about 179 million T cells. An early release that covered around 590 HLA-typed donors contained around 300 gigabases of sequencing data and approximately 85 million unique TCR sequences. The genetic ancestry cluster associated with self-reported Caucasian donors included about 84% of the roughly 390 genotyped donors. The study aimed to test whether cataloging public T cell receptors could reveal signatures of past pathogen exposure. The T cell repertoires of 670 or so subjects were profiled by immunosequencing and related to cytomegalovirus serostatus. In addition to the first cohort of 666 subjects, a separate validation cohort of around 110 different subjects was used. To predict cytomegalovirus infection status, the study brought together high-throughput TCR immunosequencing, statistical association of individual TCRs with disease status, and machine learning. To study patterns of TCR occurrence, a later analysis re-analyzed previously published TCR beta repertoires from under 750 donors and added high-resolution HLA genotyping. Rather than drawing on any new phenotypic data, the later analysis identified candidate immune exposures from TCR beta sequences and the way those sequences occurred across donors. To decide whether each TCR beta V gene segment behaved as functional or pseudogenic, an earlier analysis of 587 of the donors relied on high-throughput TCR beta sequencing. Donor age, sex, ethnicity and CMV serostatus were compiled together with the repertoire data. A later genetic analysis took genome-wide SNP genotypes for 398 of the 666 donors and used that subset as a discovery cohort. Every repertoire in the discovery cohort had been generated on one and the same sequencing platform. HLA typing covered class I and class II loci at four-digit resolution. The number of typed donors differed by locus: about 620-640 for A, B, C, DRB1 and DQB1; approximately 540 for DQA1; around 580 for DPA1; and 400 to 480 for DPB1. Because of strong linkage in the cohort, roughly five DR-DQ haplotypes were treated as single units for association and clustering. Across some 400 genotyped donors of the cohort, an average of roughly 250,000 unique TCR beta nucleotide sequences per donor were sequenced, and 15% to 20% of those sequences were non-productive.

Library preparation employed the immunoSEQ multiplex PCR assay. For the multiplex PCR, a mixture combining 60 forward primers for TCR Vbeta segments and 13 reverse primers for TCR Jbeta segments was used. The CDR3 region of rearranged TCR beta genes was amplified from genomic DNA with a multiplex PCR assay. The Illumina HiSeq System was used to sequence the amplified TCR beta libraries as 87-base-pair reads. Per the source publication's procedure: A later analysis tallied roughly 76 million unique TCR beta chains across the 600 to 700 repertoires, and about 12 million of those chains were shared by two or more donors. Raw reads were error-corrected and collapsed into unique sequences by a nearest-neighbor algorithm in which closely related sequences were merged to remove PCR and sequencing errors. To assign V, D and J gene segments, CDR3 sequences were aligned to IMGT reference sequences. Each retained sequence needed at least a six-nucleotide match to both a V gene segment and a J gene segment. Rearrangements were classified as productive when the CDR3 lacked stop codons and remained in frame with V and J, and all other rearrangements were classified as non-productive. CDR3 was defined by IMGT convention, running from the second conserved V-encoded cysteine to the conserved J-encoded phenylalanine. The earlier analysis of about 590 of the donors excluded sequences that lacked an unambiguous match to a single V gene segment. An earlier analysis of several hundred of the donors called V segments functional above 56.7% productive rearrangements and segregating when the between-donor standard deviation exceeded 5%. A statistical classification framework was developed to diagnose cytomegalovirus status using the catalog of TCR beta chain sequences. A later analysis assigned V and J genes by comparing TCR nucleotide sequences with IMGT/GENE-DB human TR gene sequences. In a later analysis, CDR3 sequences and most-parsimonious VDJ recombination scenarios were assigned using the TCRdist pipeline. In a later analysis, every TCR beta chain was defined by the combination of its CDR3 amino acid sequence and its V-gene family, and reads without a unique V-gene family were dropped. In a later analysis, fewer than 600 highly shared, low-generation-probability nucleotide sequences were removed to address suspected cross-contamination and a sequencing artifact. In a later analysis, a clonal expansion index was calculated for each public chain from normalized within-repertoire ranks of inferred template counts. A later analysis computed generation probabilities with a VDJ recombination model fitted to out-of-frame rearrangements, and checked the results against IGoR. In a later analysis, TCR-TCR, TCR-HLA and TCR-CMV co-occurrence was scored with hypergeometric tests, and a repertoire-size bias correction was applied to TCR pairs. False discovery rates were estimated in a later analysis by permuting HLA or CMV assignments 20 times. In a later analysis, co-occurring TCRs were grouped with DBSCAN, and TCRdist sequence similarity was added when clustering was performed within HLA-allele-positive subsets. For co-occurrence clustering, repertoires with fewer than 30,000 or more than 120,000 public chains were excluded, along with several repertoires with anomalous nucleotide sharing. TCRdb retrieved this table from immuneACCESS and kept in-frame rearrangements only. Not all clones are present; in checked studies, unresolved V genes account for under half, and no reason is known for the remainder. That table supplies the V and J calls and clone size; D and trimming were determined from the DNA. This sample comprises under 85,000 clones, about 70% of them detected only once. About a fifth of the sample belongs to the ten largest clones.

The cohort was made up of 650 to 700 healthy bone marrow donors. At the time of sampling, all cohort members were nominally healthy, though unrecorded immune exposures were likely present. The donor was CMV seropositive and was included in the group of some 290 seropositive cohort members. Every donor gave a peripheral blood sample, and the peripheral blood mononuclear cells from that sample were used for TCR beta sequencing. Genomic DNA was extracted from the blood cell samples with the Qiagen DNeasy Blood Extraction Kit. To note about this clone: What antigen it recognizes has not been identified. Base qualities are missing; no much larger clone stands one base away.

The CDR3, cysteine through phenylalanine, is 14 amino acids long. Kept here is only the CDR3 DNA, which spans 42 bases and is read in frame from base 1. Deletion took 0 bases off V and 7 bases off J, with a span of 13 bases between the germline ends. Taken from the germline V gene (reference sequence), the CDR1 and CDR2 loops are GTSNPN and SVGIG. Study-level results and caveats: Over 15 rarely observed V segments, including chromosome 9 orphons, were excluded from the earlier analysis of some 590 of the donors because counts were too low. Cytomegalovirus status was reported to be diagnosed by the classifier with high specificity and sensitivity in both the original and validation cohorts. In the study, around 150 TCR beta chains were listed as associated with cytomegalovirus. Most CMV-associated TCR beta chains appeared to be HLA-restricted in a later analysis, and the HLA associations seemed to be driven largely by CMV exposure. The authors suggested that the approach could potentially be extended to other disease states and immunological phenotypes. A further reported finding was that TCR beta sequences accurately predicted the HLA-A and HLA-B alleles for most subjects in the first cohort. In a later analysis, the rate of TCR association differed among HLA loci, with DRB1 alleles having the most associated TCRs and HLA-C alleles having the fewest. A cluster of highly shared sequence variants was judged likely to represent a technical artifact of the sequencing pipeline. The 87-base-pair reads could not distinguish some IMGT-functional V segments, including TRBV6-2 and TRBV6-3, so those segments were excluded. The only immune exposure information available for the cohort was CMV serostatus. Because HLA typing was unavailable for some donors at each locus, only the typed subset was used in association tests. When HLA alleles, especially DR and DQ, strongly co-occurred, TCR associations were difficult to assign to individual alleles. In a later analysis, several top co-occurrence clusters were reported to appear linked to parvovirus B19, influenza, CMV and Epstein-Barr virus. In a later genetic analysis, a missense DCLRE1C variant was associated with V-gene and J-gene trimming of TCR beta chains, and the association was replicated in an independent cohort. According to a later genetic analysis, donors in an Asian-associated ancestry cluster had fewer N-insertions in productive TCRs than the approximately 670-donor mean. This cohort had only TCR beta chains sequenced, and the lack of alpha or paired-chain data limited which features could be detected. Correlated functional status among segregating V segments might be attributable to linkage disequilibrium, but an unknown experimental factor could not be ruled out. Sequencing depth was assumed to be roughly uniform across donors in the presence/absence analyses, though that assumption may not hold. In an earlier analysis of roughly 500 of the donors, most TCR beta V segments appeared in productive rearrangements about 87% or about 30% of the time, broadly matching IMGT annotations. Specific HLA alleles were associated with 16,951 TCR beta sequences at a false discovery rate of 0.05 in a later analysis. A later analysis found that HLA-associated TCR beta chains were more clonally expanded and had lower generation probabilities than equally common non-associated chains. Most TCR sequences were seen in very few donors, while some public TCRs were found in many individuals. Three of the identified cytomegalovirus-associated TCR beta chains were confirmed in vitro to be specific for cytomegalovirus antigens.

Here the chain combines TRBV30 and TRBJ1-5; TRBD1 is a possible D gene, resting on 5 matching bases. The sample comprised PBMCs. This sequence was found in a woman between 25 and 40 years old in good health and CMV-seropositive. The nucleotides read TGTGCCTGGAGTGTGGTCAACAAGGGGCAGCCCCAGCATTTT. Its product reads: CAWSVVNKGQPQHF.